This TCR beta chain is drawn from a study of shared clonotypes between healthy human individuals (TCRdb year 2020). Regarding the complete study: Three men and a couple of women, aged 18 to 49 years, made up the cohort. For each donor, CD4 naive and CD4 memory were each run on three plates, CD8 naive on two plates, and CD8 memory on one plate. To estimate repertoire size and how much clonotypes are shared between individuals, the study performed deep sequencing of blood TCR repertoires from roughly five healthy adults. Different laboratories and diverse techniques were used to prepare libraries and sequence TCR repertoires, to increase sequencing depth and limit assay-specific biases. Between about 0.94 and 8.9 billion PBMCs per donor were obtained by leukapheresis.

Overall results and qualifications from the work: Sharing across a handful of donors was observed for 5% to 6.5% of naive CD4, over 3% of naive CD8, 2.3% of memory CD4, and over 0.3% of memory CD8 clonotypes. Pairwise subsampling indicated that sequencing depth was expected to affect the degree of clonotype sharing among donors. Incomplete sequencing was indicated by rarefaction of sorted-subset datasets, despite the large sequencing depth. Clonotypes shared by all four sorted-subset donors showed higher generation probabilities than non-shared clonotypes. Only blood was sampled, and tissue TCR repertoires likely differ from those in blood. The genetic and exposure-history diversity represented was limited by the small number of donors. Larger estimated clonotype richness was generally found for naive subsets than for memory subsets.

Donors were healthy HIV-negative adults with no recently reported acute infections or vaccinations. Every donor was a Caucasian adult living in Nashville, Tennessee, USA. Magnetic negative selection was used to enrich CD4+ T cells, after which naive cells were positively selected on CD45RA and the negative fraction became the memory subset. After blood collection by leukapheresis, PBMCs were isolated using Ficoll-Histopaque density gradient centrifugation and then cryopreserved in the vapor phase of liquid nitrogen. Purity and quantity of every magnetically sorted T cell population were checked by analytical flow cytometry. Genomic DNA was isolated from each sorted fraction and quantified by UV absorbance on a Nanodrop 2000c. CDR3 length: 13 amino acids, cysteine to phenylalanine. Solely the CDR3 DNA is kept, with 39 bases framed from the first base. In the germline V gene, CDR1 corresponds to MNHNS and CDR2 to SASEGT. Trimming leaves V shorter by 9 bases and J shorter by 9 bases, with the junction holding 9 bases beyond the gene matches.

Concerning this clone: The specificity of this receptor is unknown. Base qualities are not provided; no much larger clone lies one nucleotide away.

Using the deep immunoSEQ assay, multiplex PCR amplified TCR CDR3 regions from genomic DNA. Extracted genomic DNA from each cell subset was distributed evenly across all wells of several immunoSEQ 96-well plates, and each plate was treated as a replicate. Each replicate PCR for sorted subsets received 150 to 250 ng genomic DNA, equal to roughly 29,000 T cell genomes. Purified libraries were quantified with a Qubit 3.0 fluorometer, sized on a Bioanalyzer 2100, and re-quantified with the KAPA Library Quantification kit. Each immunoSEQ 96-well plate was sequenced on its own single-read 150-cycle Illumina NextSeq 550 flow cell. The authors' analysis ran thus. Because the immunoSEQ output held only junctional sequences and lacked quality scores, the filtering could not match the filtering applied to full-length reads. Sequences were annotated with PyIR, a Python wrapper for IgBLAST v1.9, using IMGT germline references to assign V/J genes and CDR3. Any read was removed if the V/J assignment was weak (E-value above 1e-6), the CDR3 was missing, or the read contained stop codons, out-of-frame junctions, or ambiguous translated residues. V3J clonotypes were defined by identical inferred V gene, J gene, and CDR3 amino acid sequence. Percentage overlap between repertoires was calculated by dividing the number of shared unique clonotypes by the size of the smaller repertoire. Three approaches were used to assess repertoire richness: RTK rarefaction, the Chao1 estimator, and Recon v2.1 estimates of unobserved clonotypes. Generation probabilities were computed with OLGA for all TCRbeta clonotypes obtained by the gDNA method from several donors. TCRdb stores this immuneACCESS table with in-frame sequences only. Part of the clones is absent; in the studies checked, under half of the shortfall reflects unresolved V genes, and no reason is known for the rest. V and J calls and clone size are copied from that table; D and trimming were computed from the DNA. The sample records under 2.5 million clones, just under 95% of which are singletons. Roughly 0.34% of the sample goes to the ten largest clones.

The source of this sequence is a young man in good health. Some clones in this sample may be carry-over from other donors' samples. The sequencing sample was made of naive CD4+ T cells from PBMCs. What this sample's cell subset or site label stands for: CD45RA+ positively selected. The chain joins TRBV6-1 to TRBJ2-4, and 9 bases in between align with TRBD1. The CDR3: CASRGGQGVIQYF. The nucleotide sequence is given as TGTGCCAGTAGGGGGGGACAGGGCGTCATTCAGTACTTC.